The rows below give T cell receptor beta chains drawn from one sample of a study of a mutant IDH1 vaccine in newly diagnosed glioma. Method: immunoSEQ multiplex PCR; TCRdb's copy keeps in-frame clones and lacks some. Of approximately 20,000 clones listed, around 82% are singletons. The sequences come from PBMCs, collected from a glioma patient treated with radiotherapy, temozolomide or both. These receptors all come from a man aged 40-50 years with glioma. Both conserved end residues are part of each CDR3. A D gene is named only where the DNA matches it firmly. Size tells how often a clone was seen (once, few, many) or the class of an expanded clone, and some rows leave it out.

TRBJ1-6 | TRBV7-9 | once | NA | CASSLVGSGNSPLHF | TGTGCCAGCAGCTTAGTGGGGAGCGGAAATTCACCCCTCCACTTT
TRBJ1-3 | TRBV18 | once | NA | CASSPQGSGNTIYF | TGTGCCAGCTCACCACAGGGCTCTGGAAACACCATATATTTT
TRBJ1-2 | TRBV7-8 | NA | TRBD1 | CASSPGQGYGYTF | TGTGCCAGCAGTCCGGGACAGGGTTATGGCTACACCTTC
TRBJ2-2 | TRBV5-1 | NA | NA | CASKGELNTGELFF | TGCGCCAGCAAAGGAGAATTGAACACCGGGGAGCTGTTTTTT
TRBJ2-6 | TRBV5-1 | NA | NA | CASRSAAGANVLTF | TGCGCCAGCAGGTCGGCAGCTGGGGCCAACGTCCTGACTTTC
TRBJ1-5 | TRBV5-1 | NA | NA | CASSLLGGKEQPQHF | TGCGCCAGCAGCCTTCTGGGGGGCAAGGAGCAGCCCCAGCATTTT
TRBJ2-3 | TRBV10-3 | NA | NA | CAISEIDRNTDTQYF | TGTGCCATCAGTGAGATTGACAGAAACACAGATACGCAGTATTTT
TRBJ2-2 | TRBV5-1 | NA | NA | CASSLEGEEVGELFF | TGCGCCAGCAGCTTGGAGGGGGAAGAGGTCGGGGAGCTGTTTTTT
TRBJ2-5 | TRBV10-3 | NA | TRBD2 | CAISEPYGTSPSQETQYF | TGTGCCATCAGTGAGCCTTACGGGACTAGCCCATCACAAGAGACCCAGTACTTC
TRBJ1-1 | TRBV7-2 | NA | NA | CASSRGRVSNTEAFF | TGTGCCAGCAGTCGTGGCAGGGTTTCGAACACTGAAGCTTTCTTT
TRBJ1-1 | TRBV28 | NA | NA | CASTGPNTEAFF | TGTGCCAGCACCGGACCGAACACTGAAGCTTTCTTT
TRBJ1-6 | TRBV15 | NA | NA | CATSPPHREHNSPLHF | TGTGCCACCAGCCCGCCCCACAGGGAGCATAATTCACCCCTCCACTTT
TRBJ1-1 | TRBV6-6 | NA | NA | CASSRQGGETEAFF | TGTGCCAGCAGCCGTCAAGGGGGAGAAACTGAAGCTTTCTTT
TRBJ1-1 | TRBV5-1 | NA | NA | CASSLADMNTEAFF | TGCGCCAGCAGCTTGGCGGATATGAACACTGAAGCTTTCTTT
TRBJ1-4 | TRBV2 | NA | NA | CASSERRNEKLFF | TGTGCCAGCAGTGAAAGGAGGAATGAAAAACTGTTTTTT
TRBJ1-1 | TRBV28 | NA | NA | CASSLRGGNTEAFF | TGTGCCAGCAGTCTACGAGGGGGGAACACTGAAGCTTTCTTT
TRBJ1-1 | TRBV9 | few | NA | CASSPSDDRTEAFF | TGTGCCAGCAGCCCATCGGACGATAGGACTGAAGCTTTCTTT
TRBJ2-7 | TRBV25-1 | NA | NA | CASSESGGSYEQYF | TGTGCCAGCAGTGAATCGGGCGGTTCCTACGAGCAGTACTTC
TRBJ2-1 | TRBV10-3 | NA | TRBD2 | CAISASGSTLQEQFF | TGTGCCATCAGTGCTAGCGGGAGCACACTGCAGGAGCAGTTCTTC
TRBJ1-1 | TRBV5-4 | NA | NA | CASSLRGGPTEAFF | TGTGCCAGCAGCTTGCGTGGGGGTCCCACTGAAGCTTTCTTT
TRBJ1-1 | TRBV28 | NA | TRBD1 | CASSSLQGTEAFF | TGTGCCAGCAGTTCCTTACAGGGGACTGAAGCTTTCTTT
TRBJ1-5 | TRBV7-2 | NA | NA | CASSLSGGWNQPQHF | TGTGCCAGCAGCTTATCGGGGGGCTGGAATCAGCCCCAGCATTTT
TRBJ1-4 | TRBV6-6 | NA | TRBD1 | CASSYSGQGANEKLFF | TGTGCCAGCAGTTACTCCGGACAGGGGGCTAATGAAAAACTGTTTTTT
TRBJ2-2 | TRBV29-1 | NA | NA | CSVEGPTGELFF | TGCAGCGTTGAAGGGCCAACCGGGGAGCTGTTTTTT
TRBJ2-1 | TRBV25-1 | NA | NA | CASSSAARSYNEQFF | TGTGCCAGCAGTTCGGCCGCCCGCTCCTACAATGAGCAGTTCTTC
TRBJ1-1 | TRBV2 | NA | TRBD1 | CASSADRDRGFRAEAFF | TGTGCCAGCAGTGCCGACCGGGACAGGGGATTCCGCGCTGAAGCTTTCTTT
TRBJ1-2 | TRBV14 | NA | NA | CASSRSTFYGYTF | TGTGCCAGCAGCAGGAGTACGTTCTATGGCTACACCTTC
TRBJ2-3 | TRBV4-3 | NA | NA | CASSQRPSSEQYF | TGCGCCAGCAGCCAACGTCCTAGTTCTGAGCAGTATTTT
TRBJ1-6 | TRBV2 | NA | NA | CASQGSSYNSPLHF | TGTGCCAGCCAGGGTAGCTCCTATAATTCACCCCTCCACTTT
TRBJ1-6 | TRBV27 | once | NA | CASHVGGGSPLHF | TGTGCCAGCCACGTGGGGGGGGGCTCACCCCTCCACTTT
TRBJ2-2 | TRBV7-8 | NA | TRBD1 | CASSLVTQGASGELFF | TGTGCCAGCAGCTTAGTGACACAGGGGGCTAGCGGGGAGCTGTTTTTT
TRBJ2-3 | TRBV10-1 | few | NA | CASSVRDTSTDTQYF | TGCGCCAGCAGTGTGAGGGATACTAGCACAGATACGCAGTATTTT
TRBJ2-5 | TRBV7-2 | NA | TRBD2 | CASSLAPGLAGKTQYF | TGTGCCAGCAGCTTAGCGCCAGGACTAGCGGGGAAGACCCAGTACTTC
TRBJ2-7 | TRBV5-1 | NA | TRBD2 | CASSLVLAGDFVEQYF | TGCGCCAGCAGCTTGGTTCTAGCGGGGGACTTTGTTGAGCAGTACTTC
TRBJ2-5 | TRBV7-8 | NA | NA | CASSSQETQYF | TGTGCCAGCAGCTCCCAAGAGACCCAGTACTTC
TRBJ2-1 | TRBV5-1 | NA | TRBD2 | CASSPGSGTYNEQFF | TGCGCCAGCAGCCCCGGGAGCGGGACCTACAATGAGCAGTTCTTC
TRBJ1-1 | TRBV4-1 | NA | NA | CASSQGQQGTNTEAFF | TGCGCCAGCAGCCAAGGTCAGCAGGGGACTAACACTGAAGCTTTCTTT